Listed below are T cell receptor beta chains from one sample, sequenced in a study of cytomegalovirus exposure and HLA in healthy donors. Profiled with immunoSEQ multiplex PCR; TCRdb holds only in-frame clones, not every one. The sample lists approximately 88,000 clones, approximately 77% seen once, with 3.7% in the top ten. Sequenced: PBMCs. The receptors here all came from a man aged 25 to 40 in good health and CMV-seronegative. CDR3s leave out the opening cysteine and the closing phenylalanine or tryptophan.

j_gene: TRBJ2-1
v_gene: TRBV7-8
CDR3aa: ASSLVSLAPGNEQF

j_gene: TRBJ1-6
v_gene: TRBV14
CDR3aa: ASTPQAGDNSPLH

j_gene: TRBJ2-1
v_gene: TRBV4-3
CDR3aa: ASSRELGGGSYNEQF

j_gene: TRBJ1-2
v_gene: TRBV10-3
CDR3aa: AIGDSANYGYT

j_gene: TRBJ1-2
v_gene: TRBV25-1
CDR3aa: ASSEPGTSYGYT

j_gene: TRBJ1-2
v_gene: TRBV6-4
CDR3aa: ASSDGTGGDYGYT

j_gene: TRBJ2-5
v_gene: TRBV5-1
CDR3aa: ASSSGSDRGETQY

j_gene: TRBJ2-3
v_gene: TRBV6-4
CDR3aa: ASSVGTGHPDTQY

j_gene: TRBJ1-5
v_gene: TRBV6-6
CDR3aa: ASSLDNYQPQH

j_gene: TRBJ2-1
v_gene: TRBV6-5
CDR3aa: ASRSGQSYNEQF

j_gene: TRBJ2-5
v_gene: TRBV30
CDR3aa: AWSDQEGETQY

j_gene: TRBJ1-1
v_gene: TRBV4-1
CDR3aa: ASSQPGLSTEAF

j_gene: TRBJ2-7
v_gene: TRBV4-1
CDR3aa: ASSQEGDSFSYEQY

j_gene: TRBJ1-1
v_gene: TRBV6-5
CDR3aa: ASVNTENTEAF

j_gene: TRBJ1-2
v_gene: TRBV29-1
CDR3aa: SAPGQGNYGYT

j_gene: TRBJ2-2
v_gene: TRBV28
CDR3aa: ASLTSGSPPGELF

j_gene: TRBJ1-4
v_gene: TRBV11-2
CDR3aa: ASTRAGTGGEKLF

j_gene: TRBJ2-4
v_gene: TRBV10-3
CDR3aa: AISGSKGDRLAKNIQY

j_gene: TRBJ1-5
v_gene: TRBV7-9
CDR3aa: ASSRSDSNQPQH

j_gene: TRBJ2-7
v_gene: TRBV7-2
CDR3aa: ASSLNRGLGGIFYEQY

j_gene: TRBJ1-5
v_gene: TRBV28
CDR3aa: ASRPGSNQPQH

j_gene: TRBJ1-2
v_gene: TRBV30
CDR3aa: AWSLSRTGDNGYT

j_gene: TRBJ1-1
v_gene: TRBV6-6
CDR3aa: ASRPTHGGAF

j_gene: TRBJ1-5
v_gene: TRBV18
CDR3aa: ASSPRQANSNQPQH

j_gene: TRBJ1-4
v_gene: TRBV6-5
CDR3aa: ASKGSFANEKLF

j_gene: TRBJ2-1
v_gene: TRBV9
CDR3aa: ASSAPSGNEQF

j_gene: TRBJ1-4
v_gene: TRBV28
CDR3aa: ASSTNGGLNEKLF

j_gene: TRBJ1-2
v_gene: TRBV6-1
CDR3aa: ASTDRGGYT

j_gene: TRBJ1-2
v_gene: TRBV4-2
CDR3aa: ASSLPQTGGGNT

j_gene: TRBJ2-1
v_gene: TRBV4-1
CDR3aa: ASSQERGIDEQF

j_gene: NA
v_gene: TRBV7-2
CDR3aa: ASSLGAAGGREQY

j_gene: TRBJ1-1
v_gene: TRBV15
CDR3aa: ATSRDRGRVTEAF

j_gene: TRBJ2-3
v_gene: TRBV4-2
CDR3aa: ASSPAGTLTDTQY

j_gene: TRBJ1-5
v_gene: TRBV7-2
CDR3aa: ASSIWDFQPQH

j_gene: TRBJ1-2
v_gene: TRBV7-9
CDR3aa: ASSLKVQGATGYT

j_gene: NA
v_gene: TRBV4-2
CDR3aa: ASSQVTGTSYEQY

j_gene: TRBJ2-3
v_gene: TRBV10-1
CDR3aa: ASSESGTSGRTQY

j_gene: TRBJ2-1
v_gene: TRBV6-1
CDR3aa: ASSGPPGLAGNEQF

j_gene: TRBJ2-3
v_gene: TRBV5-1
CDR3aa: ASSLWGPGGPTDTQY

j_gene: TRBJ2-7
v_gene: TRBV2
CDR3aa: ASKEDSGGREQY

j_gene: TRBJ1-5
v_gene: TRBV15
CDR3aa: ATERGNRGNQPQH

j_gene: TRBJ2-2
v_gene: TRBV6-5
CDR3aa: ASRTHPNTGELF

j_gene: TRBJ1-4
v_gene: TRBV7-8
CDR3aa: ASSLENSAAPGEKLF

j_gene: TRBJ2-5
v_gene: TRBV5-4
CDR3aa: ASSITGGADQETQY

j_gene: TRBJ2-3
v_gene: TRBV27
CDR3aa: ASSLYRSTDTQY

j_gene: TRBJ2-3
v_gene: TRBV10-3
CDR3aa: AITPGSTDTQY

j_gene: TRBJ1-4
v_gene: TRBV4-1
CDR3aa: ASSQDRGLINEKLF

j_gene: TRBJ2-6
v_gene: TRBV5-1
CDR3aa: ASSLTGPMRANVLT

j_gene: TRBJ1-4
v_gene: TRBV28
CDR3aa: ASSPTDRDEKLF

j_gene: TRBJ1-3
v_gene: TRBV19
CDR3aa: ASSGASISGNTIY

j_gene: TRBJ2-7
v_gene: TRBV19
CDR3aa: ASSDQGSSYEQY

j_gene: TRBJ2-3
v_gene: TRBV18
CDR3aa: ASSPSWDTQY